The rows below give T cell receptor beta chains drawn from one sample of a study of blood T cells in healthy people across ages. TCRdb recomputed calls from the 5' RACE reads with MiXCR, one row per CDR3 protein. The sample contains about 1.1 million distinct CDR3 sequences, around two fifths of which appear only once. The sequenced material came from blood. The receptors here all came from a man aged 18 to 35 in good health. The CDR3 runs from the conserved cysteine through the conserved F or W. The D gene is left open where the match is weak. A clone size is listed for some rows: how often the clone was seen (once, few, many), or a class if it is expanded.

V gene: TRBV6-1
D gene: -
J gene: TRBJ2-3
clone size: -
CDR3 DNA: TGTGCCAGCGGCCAGAACACAGATACGCAGTATTTT
CDR3 protein: CASGQNTDTQYF

V gene: TRBV12-3/TRBV12-4
D gene: -
J gene: TRBJ2-7
clone size: -
CDR3 DNA: TGTGCCAGCGGTTCAGGTATCGAGCAGTACTTC
CDR3 protein: CASGSGIEQYF

V gene: TRBV12-3/TRBV12-4
D gene: -
J gene: TRBJ2-3
clone size: few
CDR3 DNA: TGTGCCAGCACTCCGGCGGGCGCAGATACGCAGTATTTT
CDR3 protein: CASTPAGADTQYF

V gene: TRBV2
D gene: -
J gene: TRBJ2-3
clone size: few
CDR3 DNA: TGTGCCAGCGAAAGGGTCACAGATACGCAGTATTTT
CDR3 protein: CASERVTDTQYF

V gene: TRBV6-5
D gene: -
J gene: TRBJ1-2
clone size: -
CDR3 DNA: TGTGCCAGCAGTCGGACAGTGAGGAACTATGGCTACACCTTC
CDR3 protein: CASSRTVRNYGYTF

V gene: TRBV29-1
D gene: TRBD1
J gene: TRBJ2-7
clone size: -
CDR3 DNA: TGCAGCCACCGAGGGACAGGCTTTAACAATGAGCAGTACTTC
CDR3 protein: CSHRGTGFNNEQYF

V gene: TRBV7-9
D gene: TRBD1
J gene: TRBJ2-1
clone size: -
CDR3 DNA: TGTGCCAGCAGCTTAGCCGGGACAGGGGCAAATGAGCAGTTCTTC
CDR3 protein: CASSLAGTGANEQFF

V gene: TRBV6-5
D gene: TRBD1
J gene: TRBJ1-1
clone size: -
CDR3 DNA: TGTGCCACCCAGACAGGGATCACTGAAGCTTTCTTT
CDR3 protein: CATQTGITEAFF

V gene: TRBV7-2
D gene: -
J gene: TRBJ2-3
clone size: once
CDR3 DNA: TGTGCCAGCAGCTTTGTAGCGGCGCTCACAGATACGCAGTATTTT
CDR3 protein: CASSFVAALTDTQYF

V gene: TRBV4-3
D gene: -
J gene: TRBJ2-6
clone size: few
CDR3 DNA: TGCGCCAGCAGCCAAGAATCAGGGGGGATCTCTGGGGCCAACGTCCTGACTTTC
CDR3 protein: CASSQESGGISGANVLTF

V gene: TRBV11-3
D gene: TRBD2
J gene: TRBJ2-1
clone size: -
CDR3 DNA: TGTGCCAGCAGCTCAGGACTAGATGATGAGCAGTTCTTC
CDR3 protein: CASSSGLDDEQFF

V gene: TRBV6-2/TRBV6-3
D gene: -
J gene: TRBJ2-3
clone size: -
CDR3 DNA: TGTGCCAGCAGTGGGGTAACGACGGTACTCACAGATACGCAGTATTTT
CDR3 protein: CASSGVTTVLTDTQYF

V gene: TRBV7-6
D gene: -
J gene: TRBJ2-7
clone size: many
CDR3 DNA: TGTGCCAGCAGCTTGGAAGACGGATTCTCCTACGAGCAGTACTTC
CDR3 protein: CASSLEDGFSYEQYF

V gene: TRBV10-3
D gene: TRBD2
J gene: TRBJ2-7
clone size: -
CDR3 DNA: TGTGCCATCTCCGCTCCAATTGGGGGGGAAGGGTACGAGCAGTACTTC
CDR3 protein: CAISAPIGGEGYEQYF

V gene: TRBV5-1
D gene: TRBD1
J gene: TRBJ1-2
clone size: -
CDR3 DNA: TGCGCCAGCGGGACAGGGGGCAATTATGGCTACACCTTC
CDR3 protein: CASGTGGNYGYTF

V gene: TRBV7-2
D gene: -
J gene: TRBJ2-4
clone size: -
CDR3 DNA: TGTGCCAGCAGCACCGGGTCGACCATTCAGTACTTC
CDR3 protein: CASSTGSTIQYF

V gene: TRBV29-1
D gene: -
J gene: TRBJ1-2
clone size: few
CDR3 DNA: TGCAGCGTTGATAGTCACGGGAACTATGGCTACACCTTC
CDR3 protein: CSVDSHGNYGYTF

V gene: TRBV2
D gene: -
J gene: TRBJ1-2
clone size: -
CDR3 DNA: TGTGCCAGCAGTGACCAGACGGCTATCTATGGCTACACCTTC
CDR3 protein: CASSDQTAIYGYTF

V gene: TRBV20-1
D gene: TRBD1
J gene: TRBJ1-2
clone size: many
CDR3 DNA: TGCAGTGCTAGAGGGGACAGTATGAGCTACACCTTC
CDR3 protein: CSARGDSMSYTF

V gene: TRBV5-1
D gene: TRBD2
J gene: TRBJ2-2
clone size: -
CDR3 DNA: TGCGCCAGCAGTGCTAGCGGGGGAAGGAACACCGGGGAGCTGTTTTTT
CDR3 protein: CASSASGGRNTGELFF

V gene: TRBV29-1
D gene: -
J gene: TRBJ2-3
clone size: many
CDR3 DNA: TGCAGCGTTGCAACAGGGTTAGATACGCAGTATTTT
CDR3 protein: CSVATGLDTQYF

V gene: TRBV28
D gene: -
J gene: TRBJ1-2
clone size: -
CDR3 DNA: TGTGCCAGCAGCTTTGAGGGACGTGGCTACACCTTC
CDR3 protein: CASSFEGRGYTF